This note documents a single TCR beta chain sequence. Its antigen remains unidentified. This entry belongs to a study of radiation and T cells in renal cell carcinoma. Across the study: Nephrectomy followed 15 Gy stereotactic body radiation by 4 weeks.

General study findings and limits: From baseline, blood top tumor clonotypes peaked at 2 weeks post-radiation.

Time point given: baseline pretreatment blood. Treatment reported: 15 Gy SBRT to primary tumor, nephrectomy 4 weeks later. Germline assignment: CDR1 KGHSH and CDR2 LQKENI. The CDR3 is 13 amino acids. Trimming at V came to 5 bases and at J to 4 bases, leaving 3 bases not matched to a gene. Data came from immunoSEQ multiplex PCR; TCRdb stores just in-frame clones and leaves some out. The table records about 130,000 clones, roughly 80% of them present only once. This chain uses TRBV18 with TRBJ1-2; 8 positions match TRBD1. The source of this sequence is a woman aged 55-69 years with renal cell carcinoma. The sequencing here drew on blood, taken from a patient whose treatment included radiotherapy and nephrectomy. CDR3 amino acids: CASSYGQGYGYTF. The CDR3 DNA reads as TGTGCCAGCTCATACGGACAGGGCTATGGCTACACCTTC.